These 14 T cell receptor beta chains originate from one sample sequenced in a study of T-cell memory formation after mild COVID-19. From the 5' RACE reads, TCRdb called clonotypes with MiXCR, one entry per CDR3 protein. This sample has 450,000 or so distinct CDR3 sequences; roughly 20% occur once, and the top ten carry 7.5% to 9.5%. Material for sequencing was PBMCs or a T cell subset sorted from them (not recorded which). Source of these receptors: an adult woman who had mild COVID-19 (a few samples of this study predate the infection). Cell type and time point are not known.

This clonotype has more than one count but fewer than ten. This chain uses TRBV20-1 with TRBJ2-7, with 10 bases matching TRBD1. Germline lookup yields CDR1 DFQATT and CDR2 SNEGSKA (reference sequence). CDR3 length: 13 amino acids. J was trimmed by 3 bases and V by 3 bases; bases with no gene match: 2. Here the CDR3 DNA reads TGCAGTGCTAGTAGGGACAGGGGCTACGAGCAGTACTTC. Amino acid sequence: CSASRDRGYEQYF.

This clonotype was counted between two and nine times. This rearrangement joins TRBV5-6 to TRBJ2-6; the D is unclear. The V end was cut by 8 bases, the J end by 0 bases, with 6 bases between. The CDR3 consists of 13 residues. CDR1 and CDR2 (germline): SGHDT, YYEEEE. The CDR3 nucleotides are TGTGCCAGTATCCTCTCTGGGGCCAACGTCCTGACTTTC. Translation gives CASILSGANVLTF. Full variable domain (rest looked up from reference TRBV5-6 and TRBJ2-6): DAGVTQSPTHLIKTRGQQVTLRCSPKSGHDTVSWYQQALGQGPQFIFQYYEEEERQRGNFPDRFSGHQFPNYSSELNVNALLLGDSALYLCASILSGANVLTFGAGSRLTVL.

This clonotype was observed a handful of times. The chain carries TRBV5-1 and TRBJ2-7; TRBD1 matches 11 bases. CDR1 is SGHRS, CDR2 YFSETQ, per germline. This CDR3 spans 14 amino acids. J lost 2 bases, V lost 7 bases, and 5 bases had no gene match. The CDR3 nucleotides are TGCGCCAGCGCCGTGGGACAGGGGGCCTACGAGCAGTACTTC. Translating gives CASAVGQGAYEQYF.

This rearrangement joins TRBV29-1 to TRBJ2-3, with D uncertain. The CDR3 sequence is 12 residues long. Per the germline V gene, CDR1 is SQVTM and CDR2 is ANQGSEA. V lost 8 bases and J lost 1, with 10 bases in between. The CDR3 DNA reads TGCAGCTCCCGCAGCGGCACAGATACGCAGTATTTT. The encoded protein is CSSRSGTDTQYF.

In its sample, this clonotype was seen a few times. The chain couples TRBV13 to TRBJ1-2, with D possibly TRBD1 on 5 matching bases. The CDR3 covers 14 residues. Trimming left V 2 bases short and J 3 bases short, with 10 bases between. Germline CDR1 and CDR2: PRHDT and FYEKMQ (reference sequence). The CDR3 spells CASSLRGTDYGYTF. The CDR3 DNA reads TGTGCCAGCAGCTTACGGGGGACTGACTATGGCTACACCTTC.

V usage is TRBV24-1 and J usage is TRBJ2-1; 8 positions agree with TRBD1. This CDR3 is 16 amino acids long. The germline gives CDR1 KGHDR, CDR2 SFDVKD. Losses at the gene ends were 3 bases for V and 5 bases for J; bases not matched to a gene: 8. The CDR3: CATSDPGQGYHNEQFF. CDR3 nucleotides: TGTGCCACCAGTGATCCCGGACAGGGTTATCACAATGAGCAGTTCTTC.

This clonotype was detected a few times. The chain joins TRBV5-6 to TRBJ2-3; perhaps TRBD1 as D (6 bases). The CDR3 has 16 residues. Germline loops: CDR1 SGHDT, CDR2 YYEEEE. Trimming stripped 1 base from V and 5 bases from J, with 17 bases between. Written as DNA, the CDR3 is TGTGCCAGCAGCTTGAGACACCGGACAGCCCGAGATACGCAGTATTTT. Translating gives CASSLRHRTARDTQYF.

This clonotype was observed a handful of times. This sequence joins TRBV19 and TRBJ1-1; 12 nucleotides line up with TRBD1. Germline CDR1 is LNHDA and CDR2 is SQIVND (reference sequence). This CDR3 comprises 13 residues. J lost 11 bases, V lost 9 bases, and 10 bases had no gene match. The DNA for the CDR3 is TGTGCCAGCGGGGACAGGGGGCACCGGAGGGCTTTCTTT. It yields the protein CASGDRGHRRAFF.

The chain joins TRBV5-6 to TRBJ2-2, with TRBD2 matching 12 bases. The V gene end was trimmed by 0 bases and the J gene end by 6 bases; junction bases not matched to a gene: 9. The CDR3 has 18 amino acids. CDR1 SGHDT and CDR2 YYEEEE come from the germline V gene. CDR3 sequence (DNA): TGTGCCAGCAGCTTGGAAAGACTAGCGGGAGAATTGTCCGGGGAGCTGTTTTTT. Translating it yields CASSLERLAGELSGELFF.

This clonotype occurred a few times. This chain uses TRBV30 with TRBJ1-5; D possibly corresponds to TRBD1 (6 bases). Germline V gene data show CDR1 as GTSNPN and CDR2 as SVGIG (reference sequence). V was pared by 1 base and J by 3 bases, with 13 bases between. This CDR3 region has 15 residues. The CDR3 sequence: CAWSGLGQINQPQHF. Written as DNA, the CDR3 is TGTGCCTGGAGTGGGCTTGGACAGATCAATCAGCCCCAGCATTTT.

This rearrangement joins TRBV5-1 to TRBJ1-2; TRBD1 matches 11 bases. This CDR3 is built from 14 residues. Losses at the gene ends were 4 bases for V and 5 bases for J; bases not matched to a gene: 4. Germline CDR1 and CDR2: SGHRS and YFSETQ. CDR3 in amino acids: CASSGQGARYGYTF. CDR3 nucleotides: TGCGCCAGCAGCGGACAGGGGGCAAGATATGGCTACACCTTC.

This clonotype showed up just a few times. V is TRBV12-3 or TRBV12-4 and J is TRBJ1-1; TRBD1 matches 7 bases. J gave up 4 bases and V 7 bases, and 6 bases lay outside the gene matches. The length of the CDR3 is 13 residues. CDR3: CASNVRGGTEAFF. CDR3 in DNA: TGTGCCAGCAACGTCAGGGGGGGCACTGAAGCTTTCTTT.

This clonotype was detected a few times. The rearrangement uses TRBV20-1 and TRBJ2-3; 8 bases match TRBD2. Per germline, CDR1 DFQATT and CDR2 SNEGSKA (reference sequence). This CDR3 is 15 amino acids long. V lost 4 bases, J lost 2 bases, and 8 bases stayed unmatched. This CDR3 is CSATVTSGHTDTQYF. As DNA, the CDR3 is TGCAGTGCTACGGTTACTAGCGGACACACAGATACGCAGTATTTT.

The chain recombines TRBV20-1 with TRBJ1-2, with TRBD1 identical over 7 bases. Looked up from germline, CDR1 is DFQATT and CDR2 is SNEGSKA (reference sequence). The CDR3 is made up of 14 amino acids. Losses at the gene ends were 0 bases for V and 6 bases for J; bases not matched to a gene: 7. CDR3: CSARELEGADGYTF. CDR3 in DNA: TGCAGTGCTAGAGAGTTGGAGGGGGCTGATGGCTACACCTTC.